This entry lists 28 T cell receptor beta chains sequenced from one sample in a study of PD-1 blockade in classical Hodgkin lymphoma. In every patient, relapse followed autologous stem cell transplantation, while exposure to brentuximab vedotin differed. After PBMCs were thawed, their CD8+ T cells were isolated by magnetic negative selection. Clones were read by immunoSEQ multiplex PCR, and TCRdb kept only the in-frame ones, dropping some. The sample has about 12,000 clones, roughly 84% seen once. Material: CD8+ T cells from blood, obtained at baseline. The origin of the receptors is a human donor with classical Hodgkin lymphoma.

The chain employs TRBV5-8 and TRBJ1-2; no reliable D call. Per germline, CDR1 SGHTS and CDR2 YDEGEE. V was pared by 5 bases and J by 2 bases, with 19 bases between. The CDR3 is 16 amino acids. Written as DNA, the CDR3 is TGTGCCAGCAGAAAAAACGGCGGCAGTTACAACTATGGCTACACCTTC. Its translation is CASRKNGGSYNYGYTF.

The CDR3 region is CASRRAPGQPYEQYF. In DNA, the CDR3 is TGTGCCAGCAGAAGGGCACCGGGACAGCCTTATGAGCAGTACTTC. This chain joins TRBV6-1 and TRBJ2-7; 7 positions match TRBD1. From germline, CDR1 is MNHNS and CDR2 SASEGT. The J segment lost 7 bases and the V segment lost 6 bases, leaving 15 bases of the junction unmatched. This CDR3 region has 15 residues.

V and J are TRBV4-3 and TRBJ1-6; D is unresolved. The V end lost 8 bases, the J end lost 10 bases, and 12 bases lay between the germline ends. This CDR3 is built from 12 residues. Looked up from germline, CDR1 is LGHNA and CDR2 is YSLEER. The CDR3: CASGFQASPLHF. CDR3 DNA: TGCGCCAGCGGCTTCCAGGCCTCACCCCTCCACTTT.

This sequence joins TRBV7-2 and TRBJ2-1; 9 bases are a match to TRBD2. The V gene's germline CDR1 is SGHTA and CDR2 FQGNSA. V lost 4 bases to trimming and J lost 3 bases; unmatched junction nucleotides: 10. The CDR3 sequence is 17 residues long. The CDR3 DNA is TGTGCCAGCAGCTCCAGCGGGAGGCCCCGACACTACAATGAGCAGTTCTTC. Translated: CASSSSGRPRHYNEQFF.

The V call is TRBV4-2, the J call TRBJ1-1, with unresolved D. Germline V CDR1 and CDR2: LGHNA, YNFKEQ. The CDR3 is 13 residues long. V gave up 2 bases and J gave up 8 bases, with 12 bases separating them. CDR3 DNA: TGTGCCAGCAGCCAACGGAAGGACGGGGAAGCTTTCTTT. As protein: CASSQRKDGEAFF.

This chain links TRBV4-2 with TRBJ2-1; D might be TRBD1 or TRBD2, each matching 6 bases. CDR3 length equals 18 residues. V dropped 3 bases and J dropped 1 base, with 19 bases sitting between them. Germline V CDR1 and CDR2: LGHNA, YNFKEQ. CDR3 in amino acids: CASSHPISQGGSYNEQFF. The CDR3 nucleotides read TGTGCCAGCAGCCACCCTATCTCCCAAGGGGGGTCCTACAATGAGCAGTTCTTC.

The J gene is TRBJ2-1, the V gene TRBV19, with D hard to call. This CDR3 has 13 residues. Trimming left V 1 base short and J 3 bases short, with 4 bases between. Germline CDR1 LNHDA, CDR2 SQIVND (reference sequence). The CDR3 sequence: CASSIGIYNEQFF. The CDR3, as DNA: TGTGCCAGTAGTATAGGAATCTACAATGAGCAGTTCTTC.

V is TRBV14 and J is TRBJ1-6; the D is unclear. V dropped 3 bases and J dropped 4 bases, with 13 bases sitting between them. This CDR3 has 16 residues. Germline CDR1 reads SGHDN; CDR2 reads FVKESK. The CDR3 DNA reads as TGTGCCAGCAGCCAGGGGTCTGCCGGTTATAATTCACCCCTCCACTTT. Protein product: CASSQGSAGYNSPLHF.

J is TRBJ1-1 and V is TRBV27; tentative D call: TRBD1 (6 bases). Deletions cut 8 bases from V and 0 bases from J, with 13 bases between. CDR1 is MNHEY and CDR2 is SMNVEV in the germline V gene (reference sequence). The CDR3 has 14 amino acids. The chain's CDR3 is CASRTGQLNTEAFF. Written as DNA, the CDR3 is TGTGCCAGCCGGACCGGACAGTTGAACACTGAAGCTTTCTTT.

The chain couples TRBV6-6 to TRBJ2-1; D uncertain. There are 13 residues in the CDR3. V dropped 2 bases and J dropped 4 bases, with 6 bases sitting between them. The V gene's germline CDR1 is MNHNY and CDR2 SVGAGI (reference sequence). The CDR3 region has the DNA TGTGCCAGCAGTTACACGGAGTACAATGAGCAGTTCTTC. As protein: CASSYTEYNEQFF.

The chain combines TRBV25-1 with TRBJ2-1, with TRBD2 matching over 7 bases. There are 13 residues in the CDR3. Germline-derived CDR1 and CDR2 are MGHDK and SYGVNS. V was pared by 1 base and J by 9 bases, with 3 bases of the junction left unmatched. The CDR3 nucleotides are TGTGCCAGCAGTGAATGGGGGGGGTCTGAGCAGTTCTTC. This translates into CASSEWGGSEQFF.

The chain carries TRBV4-3 and TRBJ1-1; D not resolved. V lost 0 bases, J lost 1 base, and 9 bases lay in between. The germline V gene has CDR1 LGHNA and CDR2 YSLEER. CDR3 size: 15 residues. CDR3 nucleotides: TGCGCCAGCAGCCAAGATTGGTCAGAGAACACTGAAGCTTTCTTT. Translated: CASSQDWSENTEAFF.

The V call is TRBV11-2, the J call TRBJ2-5, with unresolved D. Matching the DNA end better, TRBJ2-7 makes the J call doubtful. This CDR3 is 14 amino acids long. Germline CDR1 is SGHAT and CDR2 is FQNNGV. This chain's CDR3 is CASSWGGNSYEQYF. The CDR3 coding sequence is TGTGCCAGCAGCTGGGGTGGGAACTCCTACGAGCAGTACTTC.

The rearrangement links TRBV27 to TRBJ2-1; D is possibly TRBD1 (5 bases). Trimming removed 6 bases from V and 6 bases from J, with 12 bases in between. The CDR3 is made up of 13 amino acids. CDR1 is MNHEY, CDR2 SMNVEV, per germline (reference sequence). The CDR3 bases are TGTGCCAGCAGGATAACAGGAATCAATGAGCAGTTCTTC. This sequence encodes CASRITGINEQFF.

V is TRBV28 and J is TRBJ2-7; 9 positions match TRBD2. Germline V gene data show CDR1 as MDHEN and CDR2 as SYDVKM. CDR3 length: 14 residues. V gave up 3 bases and J gave up 3 bases; unmatched junction bases: 3. The CDR3 reads CASSLAGGSYEQYF. The CDR3 nucleotides are TGTGCCAGCAGTTTGGCGGGAGGGAGCTACGAGCAGTACTTC.

Comment on this clone: Other DNA variants within this sample encode the same CDR3. The genes are TRBV15 and TRBJ1-1, with D hard to call. Trimming took 3 bases from V and 0 from J, leaving 11 bases between them. Germline V gene sequence: CDR1 LNHNV, CDR2 YYDKDF (reference sequence). The CDR3 extends over 15 amino acids. CDR3: CATSRDGFMNTEAFF. The CDR3 DNA sequence: TGTGCCACCAGCAGGGACGGATTTATGAACACTGAAGCTTTCTTT.

This clone was counted a few times. The rearrangement uses TRBV7-9 and TRBJ2-7; D uncertain. The germline V gene has CDR1 SEHNR and CDR2 FQNEAQ (reference sequence). CDR3 size: 13 residues. V gave up 5 bases and J gave up 5 bases, with 13 bases separating them. The CDR3 here is CASSPAPGHEQYF. In nucleotides, the CDR3 is TGTGCCAGCAGCCCAGCACCAGGCCACGAGCAGTACTTC.

V gene TRBV11-2 combines with J gene TRBJ2-1; 13 bases agree with TRBD2. V lost 5 bases, J lost 7 bases, and 5 bases stayed unmatched. CDR3 length: 15 residues. Per germline, CDR1 SGHAT and CDR2 FQNNGV. CDR3 coding DNA: TGTGCCAGCAGCCCGACTAGCGGGAGGATAAATGAGCAGTTCTTC. As protein: CASSPTSGRINEQFF.

The gene calls are TRBV6-6 and TRBJ1-1; no definite D call. V shed 0 bases and J shed 7 bases, with 9 bases lying between them. CDR1 and CDR2 (germline): MNHNY, SVGAGI (reference sequence). This CDR3 comprises 13 residues. CDR3 loop: CASSYSPLNEAFF. CDR3 DNA sequence: TGTGCCAGCAGTTACTCACCTCTTAATGAAGCTTTCTTT.

The chain is built from TRBV14 and TRBJ2-2; a possible D gene is TRBD1 (5 bases). Per the germline V gene, CDR1 is SGHDN and CDR2 is FVKESK. V was clipped by 0 bases and J by 0 bases, with 14 bases between them. The CDR3 consists of 18 residues. This CDR3 is CASSQDFRATSNTGELFF. The DNA for the CDR3 is TGTGCCAGCAGCCAAGATTTCAGGGCTACCTCGAACACCGGGGAGCTGTTTTTT.

The chain joins TRBV19 to TRBJ1-2; TRBD1 matches at 9 bases. After removal of 5 bases from V and 5 bases from J, the junction contained 18 bases not matched to a gene. From germline, CDR1 is LNHDA and CDR2 SQIVND (reference sequence). The CDR3 is made up of 18 amino acids. Here the CDR3 reads CASSSRDRVALRIYGYTF. The CDR3 DNA reads as TGTGCCAGTAGTTCCCGGGACAGGGTCGCCCTCCGGATTTATGGCTACACCTTC.

J is TRBJ2-7 and V is TRBV6-1; 7 nucleotides line up with TRBD1. This CDR3 is built from 13 residues. CDR1 and CDR2 from the germline V gene are MNHNS and SASEGT. Trimming at V came to 10 bases and at J to 7 bases, leaving 13 bases not matched to a gene. This CDR3 reads CATPGQSRMEQYF. Written as DNA, the CDR3 is TGTGCCACCCCGGGACAGAGCAGAATGGAGCAGTACTTC.

This clone has more than one count but fewer than ten. The gene calls are TRBV4-1 and TRBJ1-2; D gene uncertain. V was pared by 0 bases and J by 2 bases, with 10 bases between. Germline loops: CDR1 MGHRA, CDR2 YSYEKL. There are 15 residues in the CDR3. CDR3 in amino acids: CASSQESFRNYGYTF. CDR3 sequence (DNA): TGCGCCAGCAGCCAAGAATCATTCAGAAACTATGGCTACACCTTC.

V gene TRBV7-6 combines with J gene TRBJ2-2; D might be TRBD2 (7 bases). Germline CDR1 is SGHVS and CDR2 is FNYEAQ. V was pared by 3 bases and J by 0 bases, with 11 bases between. This CDR3 contains 16 residues. Written as DNA, the CDR3 is TGTGCCAGCAGCTTCCAGCGGGACACGAACACCGGGGAGCTGTTTTTT. Its protein is CASSFQRDTNTGELFF.

This rearrangement joins TRBV7-8 to TRBJ1-2; no clear D. CDR3 length: 16 amino acids. Germline V gene lookup returns CDR1 SGHVS and CDR2 FQNEAQ. Trimming stripped 5 bases from V and 4 bases from J, with 20 bases between. This CDR3 reads CASSATLGEFLYGYTF. The CDR3 coding sequence is TGTGCCAGCAGCGCGACACTCGGGGAATTTCTCTATGGCTACACCTTC. The full variable domain, its missing parts supplied by reference TRBV7-8 and TRBJ1-2, is GAGVSQSPRYKVAKRGQDVALRCDPISGHVSLFWYQQALGQGPEFLTYFQNEAQLDKSGLPSDRFFAERPEGSVSTLKIQRTQQEDSAVYLCASSATLGEFLYGYTFGSGTRLTVV.

This sequence joins TRBV12-5 and TRBJ1-1, with D possibly matching TRBD1 (5 bases). The CDR3 runs to 12 residues. Trimming shortened V by 3 bases and J by 6 bases, and 8 bases separated the two germline ends. Germline V gene data show CDR1 as LGHNT and CDR2 as FRNRAP. The CDR3 spells CASGFRGAEAFF. CDR3 DNA: TGTGCTAGTGGTTTCCGGGGGGCTGAAGCTTTCTTT.

The V call is TRBV7-9, the J call TRBJ2-1; D unresolved. The CDR3 is 12 amino acids. V lost 5 bases to trimming and J lost 3 bases, with 5 bases between them. CDR1 and CDR2 (germline): SEHNR, FQNEAQ (reference sequence). The CDR3 loop is CASSVDYNEQFF. Written as DNA, the CDR3 is TGTGCCAGCAGCGTGGACTACAATGAGCAGTTCTTC.

This clone occurred once. The chain couples TRBV20-1 to TRBJ2-7; D not certain. Germline assignment: CDR1 DFQATT and CDR2 SNEGSKA (reference sequence). CDR3 length: 11 residues. Trimming shortened V by 3 bases and J by 3 bases, and 6 bases separated the two germline ends. For the CDR3, the DNA is TGCAGTGCTAGGGGTAGCTACGAGCAGTACTTC. It is translated as CSARGSYEQYF.